These 12 T cell receptor beta chains were sequenced from one sample in a study of T-cell memory formation after mild COVID-19 (dated by TCRdb to 2020 to 2022). Receptor amplification or capture employed 5' RACE. The reads were generated on an Illumina NovaSeq 6000. TCRdb handled the public reads itself, with Q25 trimming in fastp and clone calling in MiXCR, and kept productive beta chains. Rows with one shared CDR3 protein collapse into an entry with the most common genes and DNA. The sample table holds 200,000 or so distinct CDR3 sequences, of which approximately 16% were seen once. Of the sample, 2% to 2.5% is held by the ten largest clones. Sequences were obtained from PBMCs or a T cell subset sorted from them (not recorded which). Every receptor here comes from an adult woman who had mild COVID-19 (a few samples of this study predate the infection). The sample titles of this study are shuffled in the database, so cell type and time point are left out; the donor was told from shared clones.

The chain employs TRBV14 and TRBJ2-3, with unresolved D. Looked up from germline, CDR1 is SGHDN and CDR2 is FVKESK. This CDR3 spans 14 amino acids. V was clipped by 4 bases and J by 6 bases, with 14 bases between them. The CDR3 sequence: CASSPTNPHDTQYF. For the CDR3, the DNA is TGTGCCAGCAGCCCAACGAACCCACATGATACGCAGTATTTT.

This clonotype was seen a few times. The J gene is TRBJ2-7, the V gene TRBV5-1; 7 positions match TRBD1. V trimming: 3 bases; J trimming: 1 base; junction bases outside the gene matches: 13. The CDR3 consists of 17 residues. Germline V CDR1 and CDR2: SGHRS, YFSETQ. The CDR3 sequence: CASSSKPRDSFSYEQYF. The CDR3 DNA follows: TGCGCCAGCAGCTCAAAGCCCCGGGACAGTTTTTCCTACGAGCAGTACTTC.

The chain carries TRBV20-1 and TRBJ2-3, with TRBD2 matching 13 bases. This CDR3 is built from 15 residues. Germline lookup yields CDR1 DFQATT and CDR2 SNEGSKA (reference sequence). V shed 3 bases and J 4 bases; nucleotides not matched to a gene: 4. CDR3 amino acids: CSASGTSGDSDTQYF. The CDR3 DNA reads TGCAGTGCTAGCGGGACTAGCGGGGATTCAGATACGCAGTATTTT.

This clonotype was counted between two and nine times. The chain is built from TRBV11-1 and TRBJ2-1; D unclear. V dropped 0 bases and J dropped 7 bases, with 7 bases sitting between them. CDR1 and CDR2 (germline): SGHAT, FQDESV (reference sequence). The length of the CDR3 is 13 residues. CDR3 bases: TGTGCCAGCAGCTTAGCGCGGCGGAATGAGCAGTTCTTC. Encoded protein: CASSLARRNEQFF.

This chain joins TRBV12-3 or TRBV12-4 and TRBJ2-1; 11 nucleotides agree with TRBD2. The ends lost 7 bases at V and 9 bases at J; junction bases unmatched: 20. The CDR3 totals 18 residues. In nucleotides, the CDR3 is TGTGCCAGCACCCAACTAGCGGGAGCTACAATGCCCCTGAGTGAGCAGTTCTTC. It yields the protein CASTQLAGATMPLSEQFF.

The V call is TRBV5-1, the J call TRBJ2-6; possible D gene TRBD2, 5 bases. Trimming cost V 3 bases and J 0 bases, with 34 bases left between them. The CDR3 is made up of 24 amino acids. The germline V gene encodes CDR1 SGHRS and CDR2 YFSETQ. The CDR3 DNA follows: TGCGCCAGCAGCTCGAGACCCCTCGTAATGGGCGACTATCCTTACAGCTCTGGGGCCAACGTCCTGACTTTC. Its translation: CASSSRPLVMGDYPYSSGANVLTF.

The V call is TRBV12-3 or TRBV12-4, the J call TRBJ2-2; 8 nucleotides match TRBD1. This CDR3 is built from 19 residues. The V and J ends lost 1 base and 3 bases, in that order; junction bases with no gene match: 13. In DNA form, the CDR3 reads TGTGCCAGCAGTTTAGGCCTACCCGGACAGGGTGAGGACACCGGGGAGCTGTTTTTT. Translating gives CASSLGLPGQGEDTGELFF.

This clonotype was counted between two and nine times. V and J are TRBV7-3 and TRBJ1-1; D is perhaps TRBD1 (6 bases). Germline assignment: CDR1 SGHTA and CDR2 FQGTGA. With 4 bases removed from V and 4 bases from J, the gap between germline ends came to 10 bases. The CDR3 spans 13 residues. The CDR3 here is CASSWIQGTEAFF. For the CDR3, the DNA is TGTGCCAGCAGCTGGATACAGGGCACTGAAGCTTTCTTT.

A few counts support this clonotype. This rearrangement joins TRBV12-3 or TRBV12-4 to TRBJ1-2, with 8 bases that match TRBD1. Losses at the gene ends were 8 bases for V and 4 bases for J; bases not matched to a gene: 9. The CDR3 covers 14 residues. CDR3 residues: CASGTGGSAYGYTF. For the CDR3, the DNA is TGTGCCAGCGGCACAGGGGGTTCCGCCTATGGCTACACCTTC.

The chain uses TRBV27 and TRBJ1-6, with unresolved D. With 5 bases removed from V and 9 bases from J, the gap between germline ends came to 20 bases. Germline-derived CDR1 and CDR2 are MNHEY and SMNVEV (reference sequence). The CDR3 totals 16 residues. The CDR3 region is CASSPLGRAISSPLHF. CDR3 DNA sequence: TGTGCCAGCAGTCCCCTTGGGAGGGCCATCAGTTCACCCCTCCACTTT.

CDR3 nucleotides: TGCAGCGTTGCGAATATTGGGATTTCCTACGAGCAGTACTTC. It encodes CSVANIGISYEQYF. The rearrangement links TRBV29-1 to TRBJ2-7, with D uncertain. This CDR3 is built from 14 residues. Trimming stripped 4 bases from V and 1 base from J, with 14 bases between. Germline-derived CDR1 and CDR2 are SQVTM and ANQGSEA.

This clonotype was recorded a few times. CDR3 region: CASSLAGKNNEQFF. The CDR3 DNA reads TGTGCCAGCAGCTTAGCGGGGAAGAACAATGAGCAGTTCTTC. The rearrangement uses TRBV7-9 and TRBJ2-1, with D uncertain. Trimming shortened V by 0 bases and J by 5 bases, and 8 bases separated the two germline ends. Germline V gene sequence: CDR1 SEHNR, CDR2 FQNEAQ (reference sequence). The CDR3 has 14 amino acids.